This T cell receptor (beta chain) appears in the sequencing data of a study of blood T cell repertoires in COVID-19. About the study: COVID-19 samples, acute and convalescent, were from the United States, Italy and Spain.

This table comes from immunoSEQ multiplex PCR, and its TCRdb copy is limited to in-frame clones, with some not included. The table lists more than 400,000 clones, around 90% of them singletons. Across about two dozen US areas, participants ranged in age from roughly 18 to 95 years. Germline lookup yields CDR1 DFQATT and CDR2 SNEGSKA (reference sequence). The ends were cut back, 2 bases at V and 8 bases at J, with 9 bases in the middle. This CDR3 spans 11 amino acids. The specimen sequenced was PBMCs or T cells enriched from blood (not recorded which). This clonotype was obtained from a woman aged 18-30 years who had recovered from COVID-19. The rearrangement joins TRBV20-1 to TRBJ1-1; TRBD1 is a possible D gene (5 bases). DNA of the CDR3: TGCAGTGCTAGACATGGGGCAGAAGCTTTCTTT. The encoded protein is CSARHGAEAFF.